What follows are 20 T cell receptor beta chains derived from one specimen sequenced in a study of vaccination and CD4 T cells after COVID-19. Antigens of these TCRs are unknown. The study sequenced cultured CD4+ T cell DNA using the Oncomine TCR Beta short-read assay. TCRdb used MiXCR to reprocess the PCR reads, holding one entry per CDR3 protein. The repertoire consists of some 9,300 distinct CDR3 sequences, with 51% occurring once and the leading ten covering roughly 20%. The sample's treatment: approximately 9-day PBMC culture with coronavirus spike peptide pools or control peptides (ViraFEST assay). The sequencing sample was made of CD4+ T cells from blood, cultured in vitro. The receptors here all came from a human donor who had recovered from COVID-19.

This chain joins TRBV11-2 and TRBJ1-1; a weak D match, TRBD1 (6 bases). The CDR3 consists of 12 residues. V dropped 5 bases and J dropped 4 bases, with 8 bases sitting between them. CDR1 is SGHAT and CDR2 is FQNNGV in the germline V gene. Here the CDR3 reads CASSIQGTEAFF. In DNA form, the CDR3 reads TGTGCCAGCAGCATACAGGGCACTGAAGCTTTCTTT. Based on the CDR3 plus reference TRBV11-2 and TRBJ1-1, the full variable domain is EAGVAQSPRYKIIEKRQSVAFWCNPISGHATLYWYQQILGQGPKLLIQFQNNGVVDDSQLPKDRFSAERLKGVDSTLKIQPAKLEDSAVYLCASSIQGTEAFFGQGTRLTVV.

This clonotype was recorded a few times. V is TRBV6-2 or TRBV6-3 and J is TRBJ2-2; the D is unclear. CDR3 length: 11 amino acids. The V and J ends lost 7 bases and 6 bases respectively, with 6 bases between them. From germline, CDR1 is MNHEY and CDR2 SVGEGT. The CDR3 sequence is CASKFAGELFF. CDR3 DNA: TGTGCCAGCAAGTTCGCCGGGGAGCTGTTTTTT.

The CDR3: CASSSLPRMGTEAFF. CDR3 sequence (DNA): TGTGCCAGCAGTTCACTCCCGCGGATGGGCACTGAAGCTTTCTTT. This chain links TRBV6-5 with TRBJ1-1; D is unclear. V dropped 4 bases and J dropped 4 bases, with 16 bases sitting between them. Germline-derived CDR1 and CDR2 are MNHEY and SVGAGI. The CDR3 totals 15 residues.

The table lists this clonotype with a count of one. The CDR3 DNA is TGTGCCAGCAGGAGGGGGCTACAAAACTATGGCTACACCTTC. Its protein product is CASRRGLQNYGYTF. This chain links TRBV12-3 or TRBV12-4 with TRBJ1-2; 7 bases align to TRBD1. This CDR3 spans 14 amino acids. V shed 6 bases, J shed 2 bases, and the junction held 6 bases outside the gene matches.

The chain has TRBV20-1 and TRBJ1-3, with D uncertain. There are 13 residues in the CDR3. The V gene's germline CDR1 is DFQATT and CDR2 SNEGSKA (reference sequence). Between the trimmed V and J ends, which lost 0 bases and 4 bases, there was a span of 7 bases. DNA for the CDR3: TGCAGTGCTAGAGATTTAATGGGAAACACCATATATTTT. This codes for CSARDLMGNTIYF.

The chain carries TRBV24-1 and TRBJ2-3; D might be TRBD1 (5 bases). Per the germline V gene, CDR1 is KGHDR and CDR2 is SFDVKD. The CDR3 spans 15 residues. V lost 3 bases to trimming and J lost 4 bases, with 13 bases between them. CDR3 residues: CATSDTSGSADTQYF. In DNA, the CDR3 is TGTGCCACCAGTGATACCTCAGGGTCAGCAGATACGCAGTATTTT.

V and J are TRBV12-3 or TRBV12-4 and TRBJ1-2; 8 positions agree with TRBD1. With V trimmed by 6 bases and J by 4 bases, 7 bases remained unmatched. The CDR3 sequence is 14 residues long. DNA of the CDR3: TGTGCCAGCAGGTCCGGGACAGGTCCCTATGGCTACACCTTC. This encodes CASRSGTGPYGYTF.

The chain has TRBV9 and TRBJ2-3, with 8 bases that match TRBD2. With V trimmed by 4 bases and J by 4 bases, 5 bases remained unmatched. Germline loops: CDR1 SGDLS, CDR2 YYNGEE. This CDR3 contains 14 residues. The CDR3 DNA sequence: TGTGCCAGCAGCCCGGCGGGAGGTTCAGATACGCAGTATTTT. As protein: CASSPAGGSDTQYF. Looking up the rest from reference TRBV9 and TRBJ2-3 gives the full variable domain: DSGVTQTPKHLITATGQRVTLRCSPRSGDLSVYWYQQSLDQGLQFLIQYYNGEERAKGNILERFSAQQFPDLHSELNLSSLELGDSALYFCASSPAGGSDTQYFGPGTRLTVL.

This clonotype was seen a handful of times. The chain joins TRBV10-2 to TRBJ1-1; the D gene is possibly TRBD1 (6 bases). The germline V gene encodes CDR1 WSHSY and CDR2 SAAADI. The V end was cut by 6 bases, the J end by 0 bases, with 17 bases between. The CDR3 spans 16 residues. This CDR3 reads CASRPLRGPMNTEAFF. DNA for the CDR3: TGCGCCAGCAGGCCCTTACGGGGGCCGATGAACACTGAAGCTTTCTTT.

The V gene is TRBV7-9, the J gene TRBJ1-1; TRBD1 aligns across 7 bases. In germline, CDR1 is SEHNR, CDR2 FQNEAQ (reference sequence). This CDR3 spans 13 amino acids. V lost 8 bases, J lost 0 bases, and 3 bases stayed unmatched. The CDR3 spells CASLGGLNTEAFF. CDR3 in DNA: TGTGCCAGCCTAGGGGGCTTGAACACTGAAGCTTTCTTT.

The table lists this clonotype with a few counts. One end of the junction is discordant with germline, which a read error may explain. The V and J genes are TRBV12-3 or TRBV12-4 and TRBJ1-1; tentatively, D is TRBD1 (5 bases). The CDR3 has 14 amino acids. The CDR3 bases are TGTGCTAGCAACTTTAGGGGTCAGGGCACTGAAGCTTTCTTT. The encoded protein is CASNFRGQGTEAFF.

This clonotype was detected only a few times. V is TRBV20-1 and J is TRBJ1-5, with a weak D call TRBD1 (5 bases). Germline CDR1 and CDR2: DFQATT and SNEGSKA (reference sequence). This CDR3 comprises 12 residues. Trimming removed 2 bases from V and 10 bases from J, with 12 bases in between. CDR3 in amino acids: CSARMGDGPQHF. As DNA, the CDR3 is TGCAGTGCTAGAATGGGGGATGGACCCCAGCATTTT.

This rearrangement joins TRBV20-1 to TRBJ2-7; 12 bases are a match to TRBD1. The CDR3 spans 15 residues. Losses at the gene ends were 3 bases for V and 0 bases for J; bases not matched to a gene: 3. Germline V gene sequence: CDR1 DFQATT, CDR2 SNEGSKA (reference sequence). DNA for the CDR3: TGCAGTGCTAGTTTGGGACAGGGGGCCTCCTACGAGCAGTACTTC. Its translation is CSASLGQGASYEQYF.

This clonotype appeared once. The rearrangement joins TRBV12-3 or TRBV12-4 to TRBJ2-2, with 11 bases aligning to TRBD1. V lost 6 bases to trimming and J lost 6 bases; unmatched junction nucleotides: 9. The CDR3 runs 16 residues. The CDR3 here is CASSRPGQGVSGELFF. For the CDR3, the DNA is TGTGCCAGCAGCAGACCGGGACAGGGGGTGTCCGGGGAGCTGTTTTTT.

The V gene is TRBV6-1, the J gene TRBJ2-1, with D perhaps being TRBD1 or TRBD2 (6 bases each). The V end lost 7 bases, the J end lost 6 bases, and 16 bases lay between the germline ends. This CDR3 is built from 14 residues. Germline CDR1 is MNHNS and CDR2 is SASEGT. The chain's CDR3 is CASTRGGGSNEQFF. The CDR3 nucleotides are TGTGCCAGCACCCGAGGAGGGGGAAGCAATGAGCAGTTCTTC.

This clonotype was seen more than once but under ten times. The CDR3 DNA is TGTGCCATCAGTGAGGTTCGGGGATCCTATGGCTACACCTTC. This gives the protein CAISEVRGSYGYTF. The chain combines TRBV10-3 with TRBJ1-2; no firm D call. The germline V gene has CDR1 ENHRY and CDR2 SYGVKD. CDR3 length: 14 amino acids. The ends were cut back, 2 bases at V and 4 bases at J, with 11 bases in the middle.

In this sample, this clonotype turned up a few times. The rearrangement joins TRBV19 to TRBJ1-5, with D perhaps matching TRBD1 (5 bases). From germline, CDR1 is LNHDA and CDR2 SQIVND (reference sequence). Trimming removed 4 bases at V and 9 bases at J, with 19 bases between. This CDR3 region has 15 residues. The CDR3 loop is CASSTGTAGKRPQHF. The CDR3 bases are TGTGCCAGTAGTACAGGGACTGCGGGCAAAAGGCCCCAGCATTTT.

Note on this clonotype: An end of the junction differs from the germline gene, which may be a read error. The J gene is TRBJ2-7, the V gene TRBV7-7, with TRBD1 matching over 7 bases. CDR1 and CDR2 from the germline V gene are SSHAT and FNYEAQ (reference sequence). The CDR3 consists of 14 residues. Here the CDR3 reads CASSLDQQGTEQYF. In DNA, the CDR3 is TGTGCTAGCAGCTTGGACCAACAGGGGACCGAGCAGTACTTC. The full variable domain, its missing parts supplied by reference TRBV7-7 and TRBJ2-7, is GAGVSQSPRYKVTKRGQDVTLRCDPISSHATLYWYQQALGQGPEFLTYFNYEAQPDKSGLPSDRFSAERPEGSISTLTIQRTEQRDSAMYRCASSLDQQGTEQYFGPGTRLTVT.

The chain has TRBV6-2 or TRBV6-3 and TRBJ2-1; 7 bases align to TRBD2. The CDR3 extends over 14 amino acids. CDR1 MNHEY and CDR2 SVGEGT come from the germline V gene. Losses at the gene ends were 5 bases for V and 8 bases for J; bases not matched to a gene: 9. This chain's CDR3 is CASSVTSSRDEQFF. The CDR3 nucleotides read TGTGCCAGCAGTGTGACTAGCTCTCGGGATGAGCAGTTCTTC.

This chain uses TRBV5-4 with TRBJ2-2, with TRBD2 matching 7 bases. Trimming removed 0 bases from V and 5 bases from J; junction bases left unmatched: 10. CDR3 length: 17 residues. Germline CDR1 and CDR2: SGHNT and YYREEE (reference sequence). This CDR3 reads CASSLGGPGLTTGELFF. CDR3 coding DNA: TGTGCCAGCAGCTTGGGGGGACCGGGACTAACAACCGGGGAGCTGTTTTTT.